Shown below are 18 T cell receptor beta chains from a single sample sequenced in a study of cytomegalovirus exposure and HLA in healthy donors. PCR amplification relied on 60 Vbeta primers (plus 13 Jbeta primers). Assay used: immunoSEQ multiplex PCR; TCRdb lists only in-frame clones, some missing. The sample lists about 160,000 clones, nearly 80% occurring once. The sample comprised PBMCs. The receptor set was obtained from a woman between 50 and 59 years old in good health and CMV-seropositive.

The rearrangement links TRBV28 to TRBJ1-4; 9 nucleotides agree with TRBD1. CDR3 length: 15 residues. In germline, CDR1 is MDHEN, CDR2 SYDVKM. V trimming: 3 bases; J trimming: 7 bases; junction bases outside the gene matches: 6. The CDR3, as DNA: TGTGCCAGCAGTTTCCGACAGGGGGACGGTGAAAAACTGTTTTTT. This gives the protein CASSFRQGDGEKLFF.

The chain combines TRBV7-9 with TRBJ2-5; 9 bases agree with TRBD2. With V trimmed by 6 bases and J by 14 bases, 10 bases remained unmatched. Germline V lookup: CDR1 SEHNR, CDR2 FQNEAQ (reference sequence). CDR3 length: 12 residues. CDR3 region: CASRIVSGREYF. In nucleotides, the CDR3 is TGTGCCAGCAGGATCGTTAGCGGGAGAGAATACTTC.

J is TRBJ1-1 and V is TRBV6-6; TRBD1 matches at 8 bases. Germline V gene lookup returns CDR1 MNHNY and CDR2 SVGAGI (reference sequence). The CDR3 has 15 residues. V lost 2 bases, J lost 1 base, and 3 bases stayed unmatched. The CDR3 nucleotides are TGTGCCAGCAGTTACGAGCAGGGGGCGAACACTGAAGCTTTCTTT. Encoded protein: CASSYEQGANTEAFF.

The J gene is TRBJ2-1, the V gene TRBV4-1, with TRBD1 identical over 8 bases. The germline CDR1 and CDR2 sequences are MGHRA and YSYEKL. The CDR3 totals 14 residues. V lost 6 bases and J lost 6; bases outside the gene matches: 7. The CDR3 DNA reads TGCGCCAGCAGTAGGCAGGGGACAGGCAATGAGCAGTTCTTC. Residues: CASSRQGTGNEQFF.

In DNA form, the CDR3 reads TGTGCCAGCAGCTCCGGGTTACCGAGCAACGAGCAGTACTTC. Translating gives CASSSGLPSNEQYF. This chain links TRBV7-9 with TRBJ2-7, with D unclear. Between the trimmed V and J ends, which lost 4 bases and 5 bases, there was a span of 15 bases. The CDR3 covers 14 residues. From germline, CDR1 is SEHNR and CDR2 FQNEAQ (reference sequence).

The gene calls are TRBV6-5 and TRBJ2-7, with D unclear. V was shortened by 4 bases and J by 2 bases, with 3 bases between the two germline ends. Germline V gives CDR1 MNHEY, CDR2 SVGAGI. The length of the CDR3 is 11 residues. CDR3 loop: CASSSPYEQYF. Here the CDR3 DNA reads TGTGCCAGCAGTTCTCCCTACGAGCAGTACTTC.

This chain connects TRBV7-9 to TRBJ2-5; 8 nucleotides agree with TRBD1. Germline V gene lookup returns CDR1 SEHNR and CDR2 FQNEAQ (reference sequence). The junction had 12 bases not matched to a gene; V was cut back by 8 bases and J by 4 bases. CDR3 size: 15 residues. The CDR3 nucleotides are TGTGCCAGCGGAGGATTAGACAGGGGAGGAGAGACCCAGTACTTC. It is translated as CASGGLDRGGETQYF.

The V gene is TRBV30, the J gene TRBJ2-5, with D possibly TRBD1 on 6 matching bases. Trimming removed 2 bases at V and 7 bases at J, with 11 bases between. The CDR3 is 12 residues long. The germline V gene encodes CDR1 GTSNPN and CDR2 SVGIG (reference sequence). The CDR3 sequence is CAWSTGWGTQYF. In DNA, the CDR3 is TGTGCCTGGAGTACAGGGTGGGGGACCCAGTACTTC.

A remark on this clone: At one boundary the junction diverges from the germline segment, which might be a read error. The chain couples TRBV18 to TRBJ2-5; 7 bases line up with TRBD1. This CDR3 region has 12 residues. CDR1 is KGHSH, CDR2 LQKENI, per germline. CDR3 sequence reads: CASSPNPATGNF. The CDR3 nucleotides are TGTGCCAGCTCACCAAATCCAGCGACAGGGAACTTC.

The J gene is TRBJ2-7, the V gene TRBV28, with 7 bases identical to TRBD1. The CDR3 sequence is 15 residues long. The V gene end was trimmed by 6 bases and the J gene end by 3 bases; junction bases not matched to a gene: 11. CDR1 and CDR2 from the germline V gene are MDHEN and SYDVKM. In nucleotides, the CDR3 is TGTGCCAGCAGATCAATACGTACAGGGGACTACGAGCAGTACTTC. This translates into CASRSIRTGDYEQYF.

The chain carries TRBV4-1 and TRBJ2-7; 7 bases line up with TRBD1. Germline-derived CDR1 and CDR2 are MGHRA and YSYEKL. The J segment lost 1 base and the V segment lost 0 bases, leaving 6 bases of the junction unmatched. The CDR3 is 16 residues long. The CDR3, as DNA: TGCGCCAGCAGCCAAGAAGCAGGCAGGGGGTCCTACGAGCAGTACTTC. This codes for CASSQEAGRGSYEQYF.

DNA of the CDR3: TGCGCCAGCAGCTTAATTCCTGATCAGCCCCAGCATTTT. Amino acids: CASSLIPDQPQHF. The V gene is TRBV5-1, the J gene TRBJ1-5; D gene uncertain. Germline CDR1 and CDR2: SGHRS and YFSETQ. V was trimmed by 2 bases and J by 5 bases, leaving 8 bases between them. The CDR3 runs to 13 residues.

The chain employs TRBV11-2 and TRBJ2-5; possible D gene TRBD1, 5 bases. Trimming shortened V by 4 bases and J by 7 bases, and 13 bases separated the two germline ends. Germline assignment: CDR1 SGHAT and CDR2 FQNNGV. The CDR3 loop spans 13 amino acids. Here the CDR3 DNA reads TGTGCCAGCAGCTCACCCTCAGGGCGGACCCAGTACTTC. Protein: CASSSPSGRTQYF.

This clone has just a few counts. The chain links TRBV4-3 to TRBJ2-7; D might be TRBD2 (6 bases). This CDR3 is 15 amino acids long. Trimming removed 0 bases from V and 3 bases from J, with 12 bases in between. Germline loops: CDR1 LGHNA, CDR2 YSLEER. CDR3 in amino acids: CASSQDLQEGYEQYF. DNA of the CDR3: TGCGCCAGCAGCCAAGATCTCCAGGAGGGCTACGAGCAGTACTTC.

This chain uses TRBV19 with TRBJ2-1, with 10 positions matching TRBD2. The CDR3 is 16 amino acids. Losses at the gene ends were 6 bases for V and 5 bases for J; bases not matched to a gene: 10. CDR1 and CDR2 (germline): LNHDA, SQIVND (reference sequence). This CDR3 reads CASRTSSGRANNEQFF. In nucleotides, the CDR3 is TGTGCCAGTAGAACCTCAAGCGGGAGGGCAAACAATGAGCAGTTCTTC.

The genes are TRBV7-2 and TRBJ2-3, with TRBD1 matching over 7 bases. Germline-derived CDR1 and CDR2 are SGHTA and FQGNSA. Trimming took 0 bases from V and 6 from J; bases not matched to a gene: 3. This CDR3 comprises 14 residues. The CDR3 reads CASSLAKGADTQYF. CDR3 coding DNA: TGTGCCAGCAGCTTAGCGAAGGGGGCGGATACGCAGTATTTT.

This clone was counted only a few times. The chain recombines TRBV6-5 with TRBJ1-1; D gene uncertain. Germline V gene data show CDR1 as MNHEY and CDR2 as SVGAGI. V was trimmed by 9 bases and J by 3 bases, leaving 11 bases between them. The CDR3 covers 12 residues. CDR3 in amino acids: CASEDGDTEAFF. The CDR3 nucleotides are TGTGCCAGTGAAGACGGGGACACTGAAGCTTTCTTT.

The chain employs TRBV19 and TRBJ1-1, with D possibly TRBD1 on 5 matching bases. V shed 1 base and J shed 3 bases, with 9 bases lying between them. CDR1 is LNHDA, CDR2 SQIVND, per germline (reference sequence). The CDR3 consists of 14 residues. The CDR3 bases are TGTGCCAGTAGTATAGGTACAGGAGACACTGAAGCTTTCTTT. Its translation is CASSIGTGDTEAFF.